This T cell receptor beta chain was observed in a study of T cells in Graves' hyperthyroidism and ophthalmopathy. Amplification of TCR beta CDR3 regions used RNA as the template. Carried out on the TCR CDR3, a first-round RT-PCR used the HTBI primer set. TCRdb fed the multiplex PCR reads into MiXCR, producing one record per CDR3 protein. The sample records more than 350,000 distinct CDR3 sequences, around 15% being singletons. This clonotype was recorded many times. Its antigen is unknown. Germline V CDR1 and CDR2: SGHRS, YFSETQ. This CDR3 contains 13 residues. Trimming removed 4 bases at V and 7 bases at J, with 9 bases between. Broader study findings: From stable hyperthyroidism, ophthalmopathy was set apart by a 13 V-J model.

This clonotype was obtained from a woman in her sixties or seventies with Graves' ophthalmopathy. This chain connects TRBV5-1 to TRBJ1-6, with D possibly TRBD1 on 5 matching bases. The sequenced material came from blood. CDR3 protein: CASSGTENSPLHF. CDR3 DNA sequence: TGCGCCAGCAGCGGGACGGAGAATTCACCCCTCCACTTT.